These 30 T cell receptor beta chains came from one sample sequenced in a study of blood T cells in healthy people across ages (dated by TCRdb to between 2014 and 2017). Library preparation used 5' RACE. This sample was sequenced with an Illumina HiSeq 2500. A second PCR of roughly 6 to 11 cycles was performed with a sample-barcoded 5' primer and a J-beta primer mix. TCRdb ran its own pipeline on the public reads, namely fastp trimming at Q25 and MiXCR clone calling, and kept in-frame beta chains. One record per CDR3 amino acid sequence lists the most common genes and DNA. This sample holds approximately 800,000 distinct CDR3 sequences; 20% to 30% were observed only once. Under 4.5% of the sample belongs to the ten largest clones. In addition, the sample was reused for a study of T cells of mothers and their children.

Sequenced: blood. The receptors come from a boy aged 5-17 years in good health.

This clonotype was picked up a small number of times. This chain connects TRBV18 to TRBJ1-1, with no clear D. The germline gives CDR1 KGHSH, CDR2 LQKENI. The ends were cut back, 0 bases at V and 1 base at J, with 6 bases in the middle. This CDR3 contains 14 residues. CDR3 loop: CASSPPKGNTEAFF. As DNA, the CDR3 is TGTGCCAGCTCACCACCGAAGGGGAACACTGAAGCTTTCTTT.

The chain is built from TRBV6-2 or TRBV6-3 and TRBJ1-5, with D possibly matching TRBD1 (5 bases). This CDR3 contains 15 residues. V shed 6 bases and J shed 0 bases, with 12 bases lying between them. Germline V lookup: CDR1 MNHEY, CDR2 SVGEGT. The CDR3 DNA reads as TGTGCCAGCAGATCCGACAGATATAGCAATCAGCCCCAGCATTTT. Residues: CASRSDRYSNQPQHF.

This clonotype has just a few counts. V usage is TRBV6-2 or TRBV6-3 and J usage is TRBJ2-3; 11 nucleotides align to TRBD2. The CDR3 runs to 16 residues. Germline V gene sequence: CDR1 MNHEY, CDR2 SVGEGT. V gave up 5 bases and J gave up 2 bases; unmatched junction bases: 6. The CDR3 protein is CASSAGTSGYTDTQYF. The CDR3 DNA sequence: TGTGCCAGCAGTGCCGGGACTAGCGGATACACAGATACGCAGTATTTT.

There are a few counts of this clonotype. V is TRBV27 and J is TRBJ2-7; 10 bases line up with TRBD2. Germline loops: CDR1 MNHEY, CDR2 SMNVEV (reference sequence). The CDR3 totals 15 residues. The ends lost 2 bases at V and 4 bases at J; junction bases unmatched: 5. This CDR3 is CASSLRLAGAYEQYF. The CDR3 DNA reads TGTGCCAGCAGTTTACGGCTAGCGGGAGCATACGAGCAGTACTTC.

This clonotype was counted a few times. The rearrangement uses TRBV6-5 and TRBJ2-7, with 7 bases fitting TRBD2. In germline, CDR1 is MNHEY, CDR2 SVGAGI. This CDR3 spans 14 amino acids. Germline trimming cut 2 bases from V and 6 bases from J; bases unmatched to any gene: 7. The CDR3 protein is CASSYQGGRSEQYF. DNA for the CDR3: TGTGCCAGCAGTTACCAGGGCGGGAGATCCGAGCAGTACTTC.

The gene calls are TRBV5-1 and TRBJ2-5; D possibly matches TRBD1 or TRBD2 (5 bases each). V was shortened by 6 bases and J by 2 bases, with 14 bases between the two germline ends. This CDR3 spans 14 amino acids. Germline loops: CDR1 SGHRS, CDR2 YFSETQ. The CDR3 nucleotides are TGCGCCAGCAACGGGGCGACGAGGCAAGAGACCCAGTACTTC. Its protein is CASNGATRQETQYF.

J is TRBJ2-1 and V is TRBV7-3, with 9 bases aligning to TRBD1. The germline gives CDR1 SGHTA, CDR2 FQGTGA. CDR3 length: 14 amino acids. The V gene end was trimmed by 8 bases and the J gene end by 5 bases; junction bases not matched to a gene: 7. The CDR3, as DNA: TGTGCCAGCCGGGACAGGGTGTCGGACAATGAGCAGTTCTTC. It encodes CASRDRVSDNEQFF.

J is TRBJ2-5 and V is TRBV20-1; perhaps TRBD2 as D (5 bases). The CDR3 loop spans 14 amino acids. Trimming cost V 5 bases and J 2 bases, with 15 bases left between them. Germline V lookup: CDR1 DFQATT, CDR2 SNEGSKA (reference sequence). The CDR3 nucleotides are TGCAGTGCTCCAATGGTACCGGGGCAAGAGACCCAGTACTTC. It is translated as CSAPMVPGQETQYF.

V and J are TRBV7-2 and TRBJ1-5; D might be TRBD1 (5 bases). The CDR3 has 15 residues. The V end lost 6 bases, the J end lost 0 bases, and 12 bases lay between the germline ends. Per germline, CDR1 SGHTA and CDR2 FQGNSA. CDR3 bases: TGTGCCAGCAGTGATGTGGGGGGTAGCAATCAGCCCCAGCATTTT. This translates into CASSDVGGSNQPQHF.

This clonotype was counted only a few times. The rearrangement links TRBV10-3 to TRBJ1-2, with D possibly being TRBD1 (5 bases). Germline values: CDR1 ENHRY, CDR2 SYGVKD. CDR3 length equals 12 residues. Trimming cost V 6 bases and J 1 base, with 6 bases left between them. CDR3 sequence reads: CAISDSNYGYTF. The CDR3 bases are TGTGCCATCAGCGACAGTAACTATGGCTACACCTTC.

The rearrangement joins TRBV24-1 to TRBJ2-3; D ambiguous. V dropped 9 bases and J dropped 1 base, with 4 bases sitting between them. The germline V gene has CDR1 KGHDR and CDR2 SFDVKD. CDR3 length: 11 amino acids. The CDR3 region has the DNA TGTGCCACCGAAGGCACAGATACGCAGTATTTT. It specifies CATEGTDTQYF.

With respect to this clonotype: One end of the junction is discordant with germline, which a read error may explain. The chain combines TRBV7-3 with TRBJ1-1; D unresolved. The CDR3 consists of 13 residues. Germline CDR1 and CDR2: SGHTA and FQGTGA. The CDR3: CASSSPPDTEAFF. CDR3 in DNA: TGCGCCAGCAGCTCCCCTCCGGACACTGAAGCTTTCTTT.

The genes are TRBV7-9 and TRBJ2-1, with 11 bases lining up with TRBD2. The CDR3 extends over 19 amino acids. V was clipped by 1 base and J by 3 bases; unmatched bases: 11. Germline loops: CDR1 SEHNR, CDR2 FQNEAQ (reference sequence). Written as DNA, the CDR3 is TGTGCCAGCAGCTTAGACCCGGTACTAGCGGGAGATAACTACAATGAGCAGTTCTTC. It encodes CASSLDPVLAGDNYNEQFF.

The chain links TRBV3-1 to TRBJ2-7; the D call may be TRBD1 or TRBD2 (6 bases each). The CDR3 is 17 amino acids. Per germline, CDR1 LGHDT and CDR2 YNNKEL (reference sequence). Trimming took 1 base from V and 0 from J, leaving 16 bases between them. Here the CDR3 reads CASSQVPRGQSSYEQYF. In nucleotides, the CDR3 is TGTGCCAGCAGCCAAGTCCCACGGGGGCAAAGCTCCTACGAGCAGTACTTC.

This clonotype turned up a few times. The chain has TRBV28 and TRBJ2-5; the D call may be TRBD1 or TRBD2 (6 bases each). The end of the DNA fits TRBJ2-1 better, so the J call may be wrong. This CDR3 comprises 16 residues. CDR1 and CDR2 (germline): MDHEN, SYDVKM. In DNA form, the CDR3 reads TGTGCCAGCAGTACCGGGGGCGGGCAACCCTACAATGAGCAGTTCTTC. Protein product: CASSTGGGQPYNEQFF.

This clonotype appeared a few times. The DNA for the CDR3 is TGTGCCAGCAGCGTAGCTCAATCCCCAACTAATGAAAAACTGTTTTTT. This encodes CASSVAQSPTNEKLFF. V usage is TRBV9 and J usage is TRBJ1-4; D gene uncertain. The CDR3 length is 16 residues. V was clipped by 0 bases and J by 0 bases, with 9 bases between them. Looked up from germline, CDR1 is SGDLS and CDR2 is YYNGEE.

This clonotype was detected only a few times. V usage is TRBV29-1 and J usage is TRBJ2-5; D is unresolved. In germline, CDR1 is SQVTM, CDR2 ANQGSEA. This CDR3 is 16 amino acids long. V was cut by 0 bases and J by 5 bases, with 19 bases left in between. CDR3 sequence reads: CSVEDAPSGQWETQYF. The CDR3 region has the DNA TGCAGCGTTGAAGACGCCCCATCTGGGCAATGGGAGACCCAGTACTTC. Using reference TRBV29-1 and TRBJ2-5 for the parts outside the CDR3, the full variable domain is SAVISQKPSRDICQRGTSLTIQCQVDSQVTMMFWYRQQPGQSLTLIATANQGSEATYESGFVIDKFPISRPNLTFSTLTVSNMSPEDSSIYLCSVEDAPSGQWETQYFGPGTRLLVL.

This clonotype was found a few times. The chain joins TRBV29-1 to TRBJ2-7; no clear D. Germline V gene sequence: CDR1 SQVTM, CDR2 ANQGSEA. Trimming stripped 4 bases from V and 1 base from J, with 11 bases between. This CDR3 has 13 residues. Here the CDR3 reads CSVAWALSYEQYF. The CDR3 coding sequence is TGCAGCGTTGCGTGGGCCTTATCCTACGAGCAGTACTTC.

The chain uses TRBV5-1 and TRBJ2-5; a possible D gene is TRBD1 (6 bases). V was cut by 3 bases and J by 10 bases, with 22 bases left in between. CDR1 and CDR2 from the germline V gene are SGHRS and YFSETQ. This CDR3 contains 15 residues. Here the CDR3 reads CASSSLRQASKDQYF. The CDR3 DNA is TGCGCCAGCAGCTCCTTACGACAGGCCAGCAAGGACCAGTACTTC.

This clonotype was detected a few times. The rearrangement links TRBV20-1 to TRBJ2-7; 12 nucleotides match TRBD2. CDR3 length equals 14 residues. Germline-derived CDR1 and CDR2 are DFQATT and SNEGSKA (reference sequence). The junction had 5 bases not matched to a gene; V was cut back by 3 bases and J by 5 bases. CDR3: CSARLAGGPDEQYF. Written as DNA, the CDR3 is TGCAGTGCTAGGCTAGCGGGAGGGCCGGACGAGCAGTACTTC.

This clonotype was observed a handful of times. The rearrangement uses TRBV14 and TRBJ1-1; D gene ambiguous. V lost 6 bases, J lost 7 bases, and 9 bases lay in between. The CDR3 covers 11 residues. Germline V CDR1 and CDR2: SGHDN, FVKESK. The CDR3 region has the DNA TGTGCCAGCAGGAACGTTGGTGAAGCTTTCTTT. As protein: CASRNVGEAFF.

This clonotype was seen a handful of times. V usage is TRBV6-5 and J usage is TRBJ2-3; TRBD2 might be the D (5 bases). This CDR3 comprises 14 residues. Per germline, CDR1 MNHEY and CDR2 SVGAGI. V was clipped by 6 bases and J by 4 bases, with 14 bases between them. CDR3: CASSGGPSADTQYF. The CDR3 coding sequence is TGTGCCAGCAGCGGAGGACCGTCGGCAGATACGCAGTATTTT.

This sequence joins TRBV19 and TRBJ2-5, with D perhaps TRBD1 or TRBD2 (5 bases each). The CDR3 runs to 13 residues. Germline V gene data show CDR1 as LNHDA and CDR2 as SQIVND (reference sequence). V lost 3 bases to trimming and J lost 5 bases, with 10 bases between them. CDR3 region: CASSILWGETQYF. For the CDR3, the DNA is TGTGCCAGTAGTATCTTGTGGGGGGAGACCCAGTACTTC. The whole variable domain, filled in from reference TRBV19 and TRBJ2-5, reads DGGITQSPKYLFRKEGQNVTLSCEQNLNHDAMYWYRQDPGQGLRLIYYSQIVNDFQKGDIAEGYSVSREKKESFPLTVTSAQKNPTAFYLCASSILWGETQYFGPGTRLLVL.

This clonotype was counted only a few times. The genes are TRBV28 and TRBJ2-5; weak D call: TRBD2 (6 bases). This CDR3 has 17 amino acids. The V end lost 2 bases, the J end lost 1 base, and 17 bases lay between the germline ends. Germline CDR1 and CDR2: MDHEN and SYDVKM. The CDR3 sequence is CASSLLPGLGGQETQYF. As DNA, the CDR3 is TGTGCCAGCAGTTTACTTCCCGGACTGGGGGGCCAAGAGACCCAGTACTTC.

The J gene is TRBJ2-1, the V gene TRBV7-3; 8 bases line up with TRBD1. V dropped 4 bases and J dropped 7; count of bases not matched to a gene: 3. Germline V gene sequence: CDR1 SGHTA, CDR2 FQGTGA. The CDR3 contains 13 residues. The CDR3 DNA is TGTGCCAGCAGCTCCGACAGGGGTAATGAGCAGTTCTTC. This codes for CASSSDRGNEQFF.

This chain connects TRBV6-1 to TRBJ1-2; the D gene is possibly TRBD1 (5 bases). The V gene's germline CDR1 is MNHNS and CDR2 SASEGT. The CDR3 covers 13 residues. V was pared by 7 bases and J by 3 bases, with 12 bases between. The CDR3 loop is CASTAGRDYGYTF. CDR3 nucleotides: TGTGCCAGCACAGCAGGGCGGGACTATGGCTACACCTTC.

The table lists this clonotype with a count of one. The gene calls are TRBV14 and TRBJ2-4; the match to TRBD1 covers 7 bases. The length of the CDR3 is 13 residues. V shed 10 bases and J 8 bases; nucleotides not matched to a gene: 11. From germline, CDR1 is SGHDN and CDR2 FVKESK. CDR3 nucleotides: TGTGCCACCGCGACAGGGATAGGGGACATTCAGTACTTC. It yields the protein CATATGIGDIQYF.

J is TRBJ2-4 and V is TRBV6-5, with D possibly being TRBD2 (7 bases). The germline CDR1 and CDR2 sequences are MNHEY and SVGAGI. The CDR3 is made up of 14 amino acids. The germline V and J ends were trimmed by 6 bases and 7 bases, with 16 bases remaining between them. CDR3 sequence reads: CASSPSRGANIQYF. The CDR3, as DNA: TGTGCCAGCAGCCCCTCCCGGGGGGCGAACATTCAGTACTTC.

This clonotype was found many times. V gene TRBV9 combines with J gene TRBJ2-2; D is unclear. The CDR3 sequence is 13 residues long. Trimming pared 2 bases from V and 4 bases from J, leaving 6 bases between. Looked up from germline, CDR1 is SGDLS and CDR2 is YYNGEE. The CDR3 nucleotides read TGTGCCAGCAGCGTCGTAGGCACCGGGGAGCTGTTTTTT. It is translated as CASSVVGTGELFF.

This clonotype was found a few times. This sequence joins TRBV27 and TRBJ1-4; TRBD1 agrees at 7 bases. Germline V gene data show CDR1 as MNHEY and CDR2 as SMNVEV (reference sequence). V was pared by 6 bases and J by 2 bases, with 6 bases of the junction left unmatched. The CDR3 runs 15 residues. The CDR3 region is CASRSGQRTNEKLFF. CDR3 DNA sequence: TGTGCCAGCAGGTCGGGACAGAGGACTAATGAAAAACTGTTTTTT.